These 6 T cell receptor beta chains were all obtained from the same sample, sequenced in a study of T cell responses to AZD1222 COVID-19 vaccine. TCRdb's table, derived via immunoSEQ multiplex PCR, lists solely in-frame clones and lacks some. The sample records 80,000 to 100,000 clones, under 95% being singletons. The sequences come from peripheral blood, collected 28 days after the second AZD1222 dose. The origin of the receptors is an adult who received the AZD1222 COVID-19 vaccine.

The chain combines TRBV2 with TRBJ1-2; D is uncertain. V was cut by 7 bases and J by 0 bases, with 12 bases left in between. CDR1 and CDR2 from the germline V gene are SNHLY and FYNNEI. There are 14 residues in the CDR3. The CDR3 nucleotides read TGTGCCAGCATCGCCAGGAGAGCTAACTATGGCTACACCTTC. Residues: CASIARRANYGYTF.

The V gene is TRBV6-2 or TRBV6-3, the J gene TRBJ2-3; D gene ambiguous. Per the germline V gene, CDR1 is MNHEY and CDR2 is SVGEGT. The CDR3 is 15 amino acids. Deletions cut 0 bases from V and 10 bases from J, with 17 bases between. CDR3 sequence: CASSYSIERKKAQYF. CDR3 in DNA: TGTGCCAGCAGTTACTCGATTGAAAGAAAGAAGGCGCAGTATTTT.

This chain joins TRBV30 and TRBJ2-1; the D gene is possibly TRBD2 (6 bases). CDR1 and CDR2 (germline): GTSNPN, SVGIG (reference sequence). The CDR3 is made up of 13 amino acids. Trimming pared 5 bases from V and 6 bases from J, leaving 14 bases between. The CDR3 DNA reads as TGTGCCTGGTCGGGAGAGGCCTCCAATGAGCAGTTCTTC. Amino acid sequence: CAWSGEASNEQFF. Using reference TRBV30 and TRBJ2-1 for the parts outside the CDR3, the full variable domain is SQTIHQWPATLVQPVGSPLSLECTVEGTSNPNLYWYRQAAGRGLQLLFYSVGIGQISSEVPQNLSASRPQDRQFILSSKKLLLSDSGFYLCAWSGEASNEQFFGPGTRLTVL.

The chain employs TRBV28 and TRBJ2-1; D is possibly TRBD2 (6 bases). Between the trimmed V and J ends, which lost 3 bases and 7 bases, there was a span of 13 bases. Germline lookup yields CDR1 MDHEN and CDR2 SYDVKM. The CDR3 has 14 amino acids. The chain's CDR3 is CASSLVSGENEQFF. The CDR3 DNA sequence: TGTGCCAGCAGTTTGGTATCGGGGGAAAATGAGCAGTTCTTC.

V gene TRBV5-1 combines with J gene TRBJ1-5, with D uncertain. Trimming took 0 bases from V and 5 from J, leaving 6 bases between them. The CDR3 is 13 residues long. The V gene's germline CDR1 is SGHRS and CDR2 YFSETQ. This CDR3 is CASSLGEDQPQHF. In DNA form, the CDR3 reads TGCGCCAGCAGCTTGGGGGAGGATCAGCCCCAGCATTTT.

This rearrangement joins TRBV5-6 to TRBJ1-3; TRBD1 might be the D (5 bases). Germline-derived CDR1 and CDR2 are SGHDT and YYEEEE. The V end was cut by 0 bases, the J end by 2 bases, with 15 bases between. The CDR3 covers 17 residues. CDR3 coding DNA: TGTGCCAGCAGCTTGGAGACTGGGCAGGGCCCTGGAAACACCATATATTTT. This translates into CASSLETGQGPGNTIYF.